Given below is one T cell receptor beta chain in context. The antigen is not known. The data stem from a study of shared clonotypes between healthy human individuals. Whole-study results and caveats: The sharing of 5% to 5.5% of naive CD4 clonotypes was seen across a few donors.

Healthy and HIV-negative, the adult donors had no recent acute infections or vaccinations. The run depth of the assay was deep. Replicate sorted-subset PCRs were loaded with around 200 ng DNA, about 30,000 T cell genomes. The repertoire was sequenced with immunoSEQ multiplex PCR; TCRdb's copy has only in-frame clones and lacks some. The sample includes some 2.3 million clones, 85% to 95% seen only once; the top ten take roughly 0.36%. CDR1 is SGDLS, CDR2 YYNGEE, per germline. This CDR3 is 16 amino acids long. V lost 4 bases to trimming and J lost 2 bases, with 15 bases between them. The genes are TRBV9 and TRBJ2-2; tentatively, D is TRBD1 (5 bases). The sample taken for sequencing was naive CD4+ T cells from PBMCs. The subset: CD45RA+ positively selected. The receptor comes from a man aged 18 to 29 in good health. Some clones in this sample may be carry-over from other donors' samples. For the CDR3, the DNA is TGTGCCAGCAGCCTGGTAGACAGACCCAACACCGGGGAGCTGTTTTTT. It is translated as CASSLVDRPNTGELFF.